This TCR beta chain derives from a study of quantifying T cell responses using KT2 cells. Study as a whole: RNA was reverse transcribed with TCR alpha and beta constant-region primers.

A single-stranded UMI oligo with SP2 sequence was ligated to cDNA 3' ends. First-round PCR used roughly 4 cycles and beta primers RC1.1 and RC1.2 covering TRBC1 and TRBC2. TCRdb re-called the UMI-ligation and nested PCR reads with MiXCR, one entry per CDR3 protein. The table records some 34,000 distinct CDR3 sequences, about 9.3% of them present only once. This clonotype came up many times. The CDR3 covers 15 residues. The V end lost 5 bases, the J end lost 3 bases, and 15 bases lay between the germline ends. The germline V gene has CDR1 LGHNA and CDR2 YSLEER. Sequencing was done on a sample of PBMCs spiked with cells of the T cell clone KT2. The sequence was collected from a human donor. The gene calls are TRBV4-3 and TRBJ2-3, with unresolved D. CDR3 sequence reads: CASSFSADSTDTQYF. The CDR3 DNA reads as TGCGCCAGCAGCTTTTCGGCAGACTCGACAGATACGCAGTATTTT.